The 13 T cell receptor beta chains in this list originate from one sample, sequenced in a study of T cell responses to AZD1222 COVID-19 vaccine. The method was immunoSEQ multiplex PCR; TCRdb's version includes in-frame clones alone and lacks a portion of them. The table lists about 130,000 clones, under 90% of them singletons, with approximately 20% in the top ten. The specimen comprised peripheral blood, sampled on day 0 of AZD1222 vaccination. The receptors derive from an adult in good health.

This clone came up a few times. The chain has TRBV5-1 and TRBJ2-3, with 9 bases matching TRBD2. V lost 0 bases and J lost 1; bases outside the gene matches: 6. The CDR3 length is 17 residues. Germline CDR1 and CDR2: SGHRS and YFSETQ. The CDR3 coding sequence is TGCGCCAGCAGCTTGGTGCGGGGGGGCGAGGGCACAGATACGCAGTATTTT. Its translation is CASSLVRGGEGTDTQYF.

The rearrangement links TRBV10-3 to TRBJ2-2; D not resolved. Germline values: CDR1 ENHRY, CDR2 SYGVKD. Trimming removed 6 bases at V and 0 bases at J, with 17 bases between. The CDR3 loop spans 17 amino acids. Written as DNA, the CDR3 is TGTGCCATCAGACAGTTTTTCGGCCCTGCGAACACCGGGGAGCTGTTTTTT. Translated: CAIRQFFGPANTGELFF.

This rearrangement joins TRBV29-1 to TRBJ2-3; D is possibly TRBD1 or TRBD2 (5 bases each). The CDR3 has 15 amino acids. V gave up 6 bases and J gave up 5 bases, with 21 bases separating them. Germline loops: CDR1 SQVTM, CDR2 ANQGSEA. DNA for the CDR3: TGCAGCGTCCCCAGGTCGGGGACGGTGGGAGATACGCAGTATTTT. Its protein product is CSVPRSGTVGDTQYF.

The chain has TRBV5-4 and TRBJ1-2; D gene unclear. CDR3 length equals 14 residues. Germline-derived CDR1 and CDR2 are SGHNT and YYREEE (reference sequence). The V gene lost 0 bases and the J gene lost 5 bases, with 11 bases spanning the gap. CDR3 coding DNA: TGTGCCAGCAGCTTGGTGGGTGTGGGTTATGGCTACACCTTC. Translation: CASSLVGVGYGYTF. Looking up the rest from reference TRBV5-4 and TRBJ1-2 gives the full variable domain: ETGVTQSPTHLIKTRGQQVTLRCSSQSGHNTVSWYQQALGQGPQFIFQYYREEENGRGNFPPRFSGLQFPNYSSELNVNALELDDSALYLCASSLVGVGYGYTFGSGTRLTVV.

Note on this clone: An end of the junction differs from the germline gene, which may be a read error. The genes are TRBV15 and TRBJ2-3; 7 positions match TRBD1. Germline CDR1 and CDR2: LNHNV and YYDKDF (reference sequence). The CDR3 spans 15 residues. CDR3 loop: CAASRVKGATDTQYF. For the CDR3, the DNA is TGTGCCGCCAGCAGAGTTAAGGGGGCGACAGATACGCAGTATTTT.

This clone has just a few counts. The chain combines TRBV20-1 with TRBJ2-7; unclear D gene. CDR3 length: 11 amino acids. Deletions cut 2 bases from V and 0 bases from J, with 2 bases between. The V gene's germline CDR1 is DFQATT and CDR2 SNEGSKA (reference sequence). The DNA for the CDR3 is TGCAGTGCTAGAAGCTCCTACGAGCAGTACTTC. Protein product: CSARSSYEQYF.

This clone appeared once. The chain has TRBV28 and TRBJ1-5, with D uncertain. CDR3 size: 15 residues. Trimming shortened V by 3 bases and J by 2 bases, and 11 bases separated the two germline ends. The germline V gene has CDR1 MDHEN and CDR2 SYDVKM. CDR3 amino acids: CASSLEVPGNQPQHF. The CDR3 DNA follows: TGTGCCAGCAGTTTGGAAGTGCCAGGCAATCAGCCCCAGCATTTT.

The V call is TRBV5-8, the J call TRBJ2-7; 8 nucleotides match TRBD2. The CDR3 loop spans 14 amino acids. Germline V gene sequence: CDR1 SGHTS, CDR2 YDEGEE. V was clipped by 3 bases and J by 6 bases; unmatched bases: 8. The CDR3 region is CASSSLAGLREQYF. As DNA, the CDR3 is TGTGCCAGCAGCTCCCTAGCGGGTTTACGCGAGCAGTACTTC.

This clone was recorded a few times. The genes are TRBV7-2 and TRBJ1-3; D might be TRBD1 (5 bases). V dropped 4 bases and J dropped 4 bases, with 11 bases sitting between them. CDR1 and CDR2 from the germline V gene are SGHTA and FQGNSA. The CDR3 is 14 amino acids. CDR3 nucleotides: TGTGCCAGCAGCTGGGGGATATCGGGAAACACCATATATTTT. Protein product: CASSWGISGNTIYF.

The chain combines TRBV4-1 with TRBJ1-5; D may be TRBD1 (6 bases). V was cut by 4 bases and J by 6 bases, with 22 bases left in between. Germline V gene data show CDR1 as MGHRA and CDR2 as YSYEKL. CDR3 size: 17 residues. The CDR3 DNA follows: TGCGCCAGCAGCCGGATGGACCGAGGGGGAACAAGTCAGCCCCAGCATTTT. Amino acids: CASSRMDRGGTSQPQHF.

This rearrangement joins TRBV7-9 to TRBJ1-1; no clear D. V was clipped by 5 bases and J by 6 bases, with 13 bases between them. The CDR3 length is 13 residues. Germline V CDR1 and CDR2: SEHNR, FQNEAQ (reference sequence). In DNA form, the CDR3 reads TGTGCCAGCAGCCAAGTACGTCGGTCTGAAGCTTTCTTT. Amino acids: CASSQVRRSEAFF. The entire variable domain, with the rest obtained from reference TRBV7-9 and TRBJ1-1, is as follows: DTGVSQNPRHKITKRGQNVTFRCDPISEHNRLYWYRQTLGQGPEFLTYFQNEAQLEKSRLLSDRFSAERPKGSFSTLEIQRTEQGDSAMYLCASSQVRRSEAFFGQGTRLTVV.

The chain carries TRBV5-1 and TRBJ2-3; D is perhaps TRBD1 or TRBD2 (6 bases each). The CDR3 has 15 amino acids. V lost 4 bases to trimming and J lost 5 bases, with 17 bases between them. Germline-derived CDR1 and CDR2 are SGHRS and YFSETQ. This CDR3 is CASSLPGRGGDTQYF. The CDR3 DNA reads as TGCGCCAGCAGCCTTCCGGGCAGGGGAGGAGATACGCAGTATTTT.

The V call is TRBV10-3, the J call TRBJ1-6; D remains unclear. The germline V gene encodes CDR1 ENHRY and CDR2 SYGVKD. Trimming took 6 bases from V and 8 from J, leaving 20 bases between them. The CDR3 length is 16 residues. The CDR3 region has the DNA TGTGCCATCAGGGCTCGGAGGGTCGGAGATGATTCACCCCTCCACTTT. Protein sequence: CAIRARRVGDDSPLHF.